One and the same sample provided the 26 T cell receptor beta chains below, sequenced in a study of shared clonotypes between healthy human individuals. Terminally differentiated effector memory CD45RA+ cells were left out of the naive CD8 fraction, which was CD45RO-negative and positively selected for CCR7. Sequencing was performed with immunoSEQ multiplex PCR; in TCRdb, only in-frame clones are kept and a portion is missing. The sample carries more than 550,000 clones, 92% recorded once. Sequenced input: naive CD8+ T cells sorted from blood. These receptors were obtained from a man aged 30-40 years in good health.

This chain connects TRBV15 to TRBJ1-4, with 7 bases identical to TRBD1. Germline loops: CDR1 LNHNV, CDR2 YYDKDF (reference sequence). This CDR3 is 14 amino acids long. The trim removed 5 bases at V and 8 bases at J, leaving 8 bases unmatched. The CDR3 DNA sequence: TGTGCCACCAGCGCGACAGGGAGGGAAGAAAAACTGTTTTTT. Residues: CATSATGREEKLFF.

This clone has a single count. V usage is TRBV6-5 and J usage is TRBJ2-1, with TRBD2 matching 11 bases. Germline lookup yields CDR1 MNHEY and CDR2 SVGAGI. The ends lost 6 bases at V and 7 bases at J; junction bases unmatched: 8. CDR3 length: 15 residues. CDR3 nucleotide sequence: TGTGCCAGCAGATTAGCGGGAGGGCTTTTTAATGAGCAGTTCTTC. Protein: CASRLAGGLFNEQFF.

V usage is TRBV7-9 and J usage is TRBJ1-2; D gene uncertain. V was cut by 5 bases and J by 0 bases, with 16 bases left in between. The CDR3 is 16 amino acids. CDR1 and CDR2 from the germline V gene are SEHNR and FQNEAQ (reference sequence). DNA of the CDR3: TGTGCCAGCAGCCACCTGGGCCTAGAGGCTAACTATGGCTACACCTTC. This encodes CASSHLGLEANYGYTF. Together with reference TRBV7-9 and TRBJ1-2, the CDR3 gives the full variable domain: DTGVSQNPRHKITKRGQNVTFRCDPISEHNRLYWYRQTLGQGPEFLTYFQNEAQLEKSRLLSDRFSAERPKGSFSTLEIQRTEQGDSAMYLCASSHLGLEANYGYTFGSGTRLTVV.

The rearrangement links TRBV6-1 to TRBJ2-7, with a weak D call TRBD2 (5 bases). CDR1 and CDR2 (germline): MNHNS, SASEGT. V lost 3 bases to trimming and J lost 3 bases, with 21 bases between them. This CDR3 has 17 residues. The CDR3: CASSDPTGETSYYEQYF. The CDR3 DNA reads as TGTGCCAGCAGTGATCCCACCGGGGAAACCTCCTACTACGAGCAGTACTTC.

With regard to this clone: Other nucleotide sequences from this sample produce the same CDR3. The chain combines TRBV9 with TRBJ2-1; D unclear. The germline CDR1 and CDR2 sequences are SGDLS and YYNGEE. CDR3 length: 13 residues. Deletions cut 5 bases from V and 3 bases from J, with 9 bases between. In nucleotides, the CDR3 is TGTGCCAGCAGTCCCCCAGTCTACAATGAGCAGTTCTTC. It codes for CASSPPVYNEQFF.

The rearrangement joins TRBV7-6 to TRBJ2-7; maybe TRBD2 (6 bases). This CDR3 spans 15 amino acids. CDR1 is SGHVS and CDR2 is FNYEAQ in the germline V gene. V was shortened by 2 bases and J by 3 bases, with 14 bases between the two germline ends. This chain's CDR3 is CASSLLEGYNYEQYF. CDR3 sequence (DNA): TGTGCCAGCAGCTTATTGGAGGGATACAACTACGAGCAGTACTTC.

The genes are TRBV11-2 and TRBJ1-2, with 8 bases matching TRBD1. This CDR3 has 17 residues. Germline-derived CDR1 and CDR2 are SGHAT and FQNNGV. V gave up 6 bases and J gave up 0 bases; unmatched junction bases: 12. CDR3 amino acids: CASRRPGTGVSNYGYTF. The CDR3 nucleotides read TGTGCCAGCAGGAGACCCGGGACAGGAGTTTCTAACTATGGCTACACCTTC. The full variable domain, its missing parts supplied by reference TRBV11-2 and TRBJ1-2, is EAGVAQSPRYKIIEKRQSVAFWCNPISGHATLYWYQQILGQGPKLLIQFQNNGVVDDSQLPKDRFSAERLKGVDSTLKIQPAKLEDSAVYLCASRRPGTGVSNYGYTFGSGTRLTVV.

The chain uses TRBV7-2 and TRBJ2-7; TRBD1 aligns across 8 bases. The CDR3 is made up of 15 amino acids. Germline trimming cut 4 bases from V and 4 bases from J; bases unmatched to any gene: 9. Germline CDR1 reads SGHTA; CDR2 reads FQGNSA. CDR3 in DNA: TGTGCCAGCAGCTATGGACAGGGACCCCTTTACGAGCAGTACTTC. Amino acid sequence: CASSYGQGPLYEQYF.

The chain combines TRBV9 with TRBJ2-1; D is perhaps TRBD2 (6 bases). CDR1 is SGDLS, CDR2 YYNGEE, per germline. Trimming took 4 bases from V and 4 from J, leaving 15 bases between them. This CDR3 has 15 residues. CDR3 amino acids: CASSPRVADYNEQFF. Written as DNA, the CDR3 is TGTGCCAGCAGCCCCCGAGTAGCGGATTACAATGAGCAGTTCTTC.

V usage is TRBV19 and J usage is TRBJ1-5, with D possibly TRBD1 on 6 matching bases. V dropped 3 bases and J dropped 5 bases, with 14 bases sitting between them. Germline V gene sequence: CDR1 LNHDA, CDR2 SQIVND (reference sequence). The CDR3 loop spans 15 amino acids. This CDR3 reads CASSIVSGAYQPQHF. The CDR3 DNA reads TGTGCCAGTAGTATCGTTTCGGGGGCGTATCAGCCCCAGCATTTT.

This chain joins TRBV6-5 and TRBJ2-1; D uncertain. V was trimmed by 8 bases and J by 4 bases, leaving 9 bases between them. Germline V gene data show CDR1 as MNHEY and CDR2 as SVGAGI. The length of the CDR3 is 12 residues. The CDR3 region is CASGDGYNEQFF. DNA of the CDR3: TGTGCCAGCGGAGACGGGTACAATGAGCAGTTCTTC.

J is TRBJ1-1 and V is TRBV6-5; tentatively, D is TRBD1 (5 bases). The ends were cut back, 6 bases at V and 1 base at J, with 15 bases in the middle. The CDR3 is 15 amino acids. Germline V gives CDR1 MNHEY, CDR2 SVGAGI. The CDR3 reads CASRPTIGANTEAFF. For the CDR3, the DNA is TGTGCCAGCAGACCCACCATAGGGGCGAACACTGAAGCTTTCTTT.

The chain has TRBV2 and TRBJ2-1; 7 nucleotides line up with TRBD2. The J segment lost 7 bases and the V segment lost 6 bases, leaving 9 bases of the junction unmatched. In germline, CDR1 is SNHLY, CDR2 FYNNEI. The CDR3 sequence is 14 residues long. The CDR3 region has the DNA TGTGCCAGCAGGGGCGGGAGTCGGTTAAATGAGCAGTTCTTC. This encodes CASRGGSRLNEQFF.

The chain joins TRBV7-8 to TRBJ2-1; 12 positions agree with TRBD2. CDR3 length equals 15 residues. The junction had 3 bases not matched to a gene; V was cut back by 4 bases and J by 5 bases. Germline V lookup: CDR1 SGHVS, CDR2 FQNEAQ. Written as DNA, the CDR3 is TGTGCCAGCAGCTCCCTAGCGGGAGGGAACAATGAGCAGTTCTTC. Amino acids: CASSSLAGGNNEQFF.

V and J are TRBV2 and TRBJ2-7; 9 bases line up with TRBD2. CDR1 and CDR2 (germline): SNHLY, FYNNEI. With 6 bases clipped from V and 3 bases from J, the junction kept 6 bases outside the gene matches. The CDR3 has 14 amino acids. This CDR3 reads CASRPSGAIYEQYF. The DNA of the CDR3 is TGTGCCAGCAGGCCTAGCGGGGCGATCTACGAGCAGTACTTC.

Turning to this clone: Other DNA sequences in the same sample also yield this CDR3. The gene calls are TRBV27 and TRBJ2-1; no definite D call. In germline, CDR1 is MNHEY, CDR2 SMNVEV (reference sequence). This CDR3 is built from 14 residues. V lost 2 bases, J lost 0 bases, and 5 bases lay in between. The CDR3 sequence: CASSLGYSYNEQFF. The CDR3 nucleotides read TGTGCCAGCAGTTTAGGATACTCCTACAATGAGCAGTTCTTC.

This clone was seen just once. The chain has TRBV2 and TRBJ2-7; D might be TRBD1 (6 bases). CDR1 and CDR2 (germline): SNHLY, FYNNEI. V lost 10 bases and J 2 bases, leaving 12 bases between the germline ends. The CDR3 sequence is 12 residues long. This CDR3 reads CAMQGTAYEQYF. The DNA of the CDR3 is TGTGCCATGCAGGGGACGGCCTACGAGCAGTACTTC.

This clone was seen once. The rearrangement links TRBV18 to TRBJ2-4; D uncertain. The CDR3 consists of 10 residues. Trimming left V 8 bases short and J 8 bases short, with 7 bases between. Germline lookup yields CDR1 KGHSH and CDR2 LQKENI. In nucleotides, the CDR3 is TGTGCCAGCGTTTCGGACATTCAGTACTTC. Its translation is CASVSDIQYF. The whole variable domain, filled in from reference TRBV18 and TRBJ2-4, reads NAGVMQNPRHLVRRRGQEARLRCSPMKGHSHVYWYRQLPEEGLKFMVYLQKENIIDESGMPKERFSAEFPKEGPSILRIQQVVRGDSAAYFCASVSDIQYFGAGTRLSVL.

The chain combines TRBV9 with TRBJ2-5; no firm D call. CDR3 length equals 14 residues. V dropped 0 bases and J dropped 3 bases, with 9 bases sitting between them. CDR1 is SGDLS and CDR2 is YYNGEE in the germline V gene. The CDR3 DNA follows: TGTGCCAGCAGCGTAGACGGCCTTAAAGAGACCCAGTACTTC. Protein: CASSVDGLKETQYF.

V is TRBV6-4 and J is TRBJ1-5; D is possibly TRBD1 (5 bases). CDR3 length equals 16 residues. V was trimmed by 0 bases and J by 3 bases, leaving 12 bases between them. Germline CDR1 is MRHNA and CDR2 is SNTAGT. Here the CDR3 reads CASSDSRRALNQPQHF. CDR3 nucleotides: TGTGCCAGCAGTGACTCCCGCAGGGCCCTCAATCAGCCCCAGCATTTT.

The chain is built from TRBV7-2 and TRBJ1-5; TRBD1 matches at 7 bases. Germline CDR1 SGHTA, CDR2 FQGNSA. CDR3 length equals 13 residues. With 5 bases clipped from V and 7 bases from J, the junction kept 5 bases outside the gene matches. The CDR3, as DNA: TGTGCCAGCAGCGAATCGACAGGGCAGCCCCAGCATTTT. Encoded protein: CASSESTGQPQHF.

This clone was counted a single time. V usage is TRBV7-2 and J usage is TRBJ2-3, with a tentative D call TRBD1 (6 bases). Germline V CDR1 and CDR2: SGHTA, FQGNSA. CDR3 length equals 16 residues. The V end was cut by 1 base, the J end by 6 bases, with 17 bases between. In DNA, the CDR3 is TGTGCCAGCAGCTTAGGACCTCGGGACATCGGGGATACGCAGTATTTT. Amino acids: CASSLGPRDIGDTQYF.

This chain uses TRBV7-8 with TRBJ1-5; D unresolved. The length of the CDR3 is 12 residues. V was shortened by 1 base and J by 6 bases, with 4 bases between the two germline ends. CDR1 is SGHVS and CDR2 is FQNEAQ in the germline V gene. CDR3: CASSLGLQPQHF. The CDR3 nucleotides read TGTGCCAGCAGCTTAGGTCTTCAGCCCCAGCATTTT.

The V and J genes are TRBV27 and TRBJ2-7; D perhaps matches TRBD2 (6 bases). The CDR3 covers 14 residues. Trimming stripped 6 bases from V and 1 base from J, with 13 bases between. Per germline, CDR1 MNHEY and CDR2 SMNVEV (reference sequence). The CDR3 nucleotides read TGTGCCAGCAGATACTCTAGCGCTTCCTACGAGCAGTACTTC. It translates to CASRYSSASYEQYF.

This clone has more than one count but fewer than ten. CDR3 DNA sequence: TGTGCCAGCAGTTGGGACAGGGGCTACGAGCAGTACTTC. Protein sequence: CASSWDRGYEQYF. This rearrangement joins TRBV2 to TRBJ2-7; 10 bases are a match to TRBD1. The CDR3 has 13 amino acids. Unmatched junction bases numbered 1, after V lost 5 bases and J lost 3 bases. Germline CDR1 SNHLY, CDR2 FYNNEI.

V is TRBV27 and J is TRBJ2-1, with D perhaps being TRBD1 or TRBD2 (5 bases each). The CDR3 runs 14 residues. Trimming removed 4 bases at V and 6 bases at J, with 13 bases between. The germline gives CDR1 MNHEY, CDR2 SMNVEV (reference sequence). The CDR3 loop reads CASSWDRWGNEQFF. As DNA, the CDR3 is TGTGCCAGCAGTTGGGACCGATGGGGCAATGAGCAGTTCTTC.